These 22 T cell receptor beta chains came from one sample sequenced in a study of Graves' ophthalmopathy and Graves' hyperthyroidism. For repertoire sequencing, the TCR beta CDR3 regions were amplified from RNA transcripts. First-round RT-PCR employed HTBI primers, with a second-round multiplex PCR after it. Using its own MiXCR run on the multiplex PCR reads, TCRdb lists one record per CDR3 protein. This table has 400,000 to 450,000 distinct CDR3 sequences, under 25% appearing once. The material sequenced was peripheral blood. These receptors originate from a woman aged 18-29 years with stable Graves' hyperthyroidism.

This clonotype came up many times. V usage is TRBV12-3 or TRBV12-4 and J usage is TRBJ2-7; D is unresolved. The CDR3 is 16 residues long. V was shortened by 3 bases and J by 1 base, with 16 bases between the two germline ends. The CDR3 nucleotides are TGTGCCAGCAGTTTCGAGAGGCCGAGCGTTTCCTACGAGCAGTACTTC. Amino acids: CASSFERPSVSYEQYF.

This clonotype was detected many times. The chain joins TRBV5-1 to TRBJ2-7, with TRBD2 identical over 7 bases. Germline trimming cut 0 bases from V and 1 base from J; bases unmatched to any gene: 19. The length of the CDR3 is 20 residues. Germline V gene data show CDR1 as SGHRS and CDR2 as YFSETQ. The CDR3 loop reads CASSLGSLFLTAGVSYEQYF. In nucleotides, the CDR3 is TGCGCCAGCAGCTTGGGATCCTTATTTTTAACGGCGGGAGTATCCTACGAGCAGTACTTC.

In this sample, this clonotype turned up many times. Compared with germline, one end of the junction differs, possibly owing to a read error. The gene calls are TRBV20-1 and TRBJ2-5; the D gene could be TRBD1 or TRBD2 (7 bases each). The length of the CDR3 is 13 residues. Per germline, CDR1 DFQATT and CDR2 SNEGSKA (reference sequence). DNA of the CDR3: TGTAGTGCAGGGGGAGGGCTGGCAGAGACCCAGTACTTC. This gives the protein CSAGGGLAETQYF.

This clonotype was detected ten times or more. This chain connects TRBV4-1 to TRBJ2-5, with 9 bases aligning to TRBD1. CDR3 length: 15 amino acids. CDR1 is MGHRA, CDR2 YSYEKL, per germline. V lost 1 base and J lost 5; bases outside the gene matches: 5. The CDR3 DNA reads TGCGCCAGCAGCCAAGGAACAGGGGGCGTGGAGACCCAGTACTTC. Amino acid sequence: CASSQGTGGVETQYF.

The CDR3 DNA follows: TGTGCCAGCTCTCGGCAGGGCGACGAGCAGTACTTC. It encodes CASSRQGDEQYF. The chain carries TRBV12-3 or TRBV12-4 and TRBJ2-7; possibly TRBD1 for D (5 bases). The CDR3 is 12 amino acids. V lost 8 bases to trimming and J lost 5 bases, with 13 bases between them.

This clonotype was seen repeatedly, ten times or more. The J gene is TRBJ2-7, the V gene TRBV5-4, with a possible D match to TRBD2 (6 bases). CDR1 and CDR2 (germline): SGHNT, YYREEE (reference sequence). The CDR3 totals 14 residues. Trimming left V 3 bases short and J 0 bases short, with 10 bases between. The CDR3 bases are TGTGCCAGCAGCTACCTTAGCGGCTCCTACGAGCAGTACTTC. As protein: CASSYLSGSYEQYF.

This clonotype was recorded at least ten times. The chain recombines TRBV12-3 or TRBV12-4 with TRBJ1-5, with D perhaps TRBD1 (6 bases). This CDR3 spans 16 amino acids. Trimming left V 5 bases short and J 2 bases short, with 16 bases between. The CDR3 spells CASSPTYRVGNQPQHF. CDR3 nucleotide sequence: TGTGCCAGCAGTCCCACCTACAGGGTTGGCAATCAGCCCCAGCATTTT.

This clonotype has a count of ten or more. The chain uses TRBV6-5 and TRBJ2-7, with 12 positions matching TRBD1. With 2 bases clipped from V and 5 bases from J, the junction kept 4 bases outside the gene matches. CDR1 and CDR2 from the germline V gene are MNHEY and SVGAGI. The CDR3 totals 15 residues. This chain's CDR3 is CASSYGGQGANEQYF. The DNA for the CDR3 is TGTGCCAGCAGTTACGGGGGACAGGGGGCCAACGAGCAGTACTTC.

This rearrangement joins TRBV15 to TRBJ2-5; no reliable D call. Germline CDR1 is LNHNV and CDR2 is YYDKDF (reference sequence). Trimming removed 3 bases from V and 2 bases from J, with 10 bases in between. The CDR3 sequence is 14 residues long. The CDR3 region is CATSSLRIQETQYF. The CDR3 coding sequence is TGTGCCACCAGCAGTCTCCGGATACAAGAGACCCAGTACTTC.

There are many counts of this clonotype. This rearrangement joins TRBV6-4 to TRBJ1-1; D gene uncertain. The length of the CDR3 is 13 residues. Germline V gives CDR1 MRHNA, CDR2 SNTAGT. Trimming took 4 bases from V and 6 from J, leaving 12 bases between them. The CDR3 bases are TGTGCCAGCAGTGCAGACGTGGGCGCTGAAGCTTTCTTT. Translation: CASSADVGAEAFF.

This clonotype appeared many times. This chain joins TRBV7-3 and TRBJ2-2; 7 nucleotides line up with TRBD1. CDR1 and CDR2 (germline): SGHTA, FQGTGA. V dropped 5 bases and J dropped 0; count of bases not matched to a gene: 3. This CDR3 contains 15 residues. The CDR3 DNA sequence: TGTGCCAGCAGCACGACAGGGACGAACACCGGGGAGCTGTTTTTT. It specifies CASSTTGTNTGELFF.

The sample holds many counts of this clonotype. The chain joins TRBV7-2 to TRBJ2-5, with no clear D. The V end was cut by 2 bases, the J end by 4 bases, with 14 bases between. This CDR3 is built from 15 residues. In germline, CDR1 is SGHTA, CDR2 FQGNSA. The CDR3 DNA follows: TGTGCCAGCAGCTTATCGGGCAGGTCAGGAGAGACCCAGTACTTC. This encodes CASSLSGRSGETQYF.

This clonotype was counted ten times or more. The V and J genes are TRBV19 and TRBJ1-1, with D maybe TRBD1 (5 bases). From germline, CDR1 is LNHDA and CDR2 SQIVND (reference sequence). The CDR3 sequence is 15 residues long. Trimming stripped 5 bases from V and 7 bases from J, with 20 bases between. CDR3 sequence (DNA): TGTGCCAGTAGTCTACGCTGGGGCAGGGTAGATGAAGCTTTCTTT. Translating gives CASSLRWGRVDEAFF.

The table lists this clonotype with many counts. The gene calls are TRBV4-3 and TRBJ2-2; 9 positions agree with TRBD1. There are 15 residues in the CDR3. V was clipped by 3 bases and J by 6 bases; unmatched bases: 5. Germline CDR1 reads LGHNA; CDR2 reads YSLEER. The CDR3 DNA reads TGCGCCAGCAGCCACTCGGGACAGGGTTCCGGGGAGCTGTTTTTT. Protein: CASSHSGQGSGELFF.

This clonotype showed up many times. The chain combines TRBV7-9 with TRBJ2-7; possibly TRBD1 for D (5 bases). The CDR3 covers 12 residues. Germline values: CDR1 SEHNR, CDR2 FQNEAQ (reference sequence). V was trimmed by 4 bases and J by 4 bases, leaving 8 bases between them. The CDR3 region is CASSWNRYEQYF. The CDR3 nucleotides read TGTGCCAGCAGCTGGAACAGGTACGAGCAGTACTTC. Full variable domain (missing parts from reference TRBV7-9 and TRBJ2-7): DTGVSQNPRHKITKRGQNVTFRCDPISEHNRLYWYRQTLGQGPEFLTYFQNEAQLEKSRLLSDRFSAERPKGSFSTLEIQRTEQGDSAMYLCASSWNRYEQYFGPGTRLTVT.

This clonotype was counted ten times or more. The gene calls are TRBV12-3 or TRBV12-4 and TRBJ1-5; D gene ambiguous. The CDR3 covers 14 residues. Trimming removed 8 bases from V and 0 bases from J, with 11 bases in between. The CDR3 nucleotides are TGTGCCAGCTCAAAGGGCCGTAGCAATCAGCCCCAGCATTTT. Translated: CASSKGRSNQPQHF.

This clonotype was counted a few times. This CDR3 is CASSLTQGRTQPQHF. In DNA, the CDR3 is TGTGCCAGCAGCTTAACACAGGGGCGGACTCAGCCCCAGCATTTT. This rearrangement joins TRBV11-3 to TRBJ1-5; 7 bases are a match to TRBD1. Unmatched junction bases numbered 7, after V lost 2 bases and J lost 6 bases. The CDR3 is 15 amino acids. In germline, CDR1 is SGHNT, CDR2 YENEEA.

The rearrangement uses TRBV5-1 and TRBJ1-2; D is possibly TRBD1 (6 bases). This CDR3 spans 14 amino acids. Trimming shortened V by 4 bases and J by 8 bases, and 18 bases separated the two germline ends. Germline V CDR1 and CDR2: SGHRS, YFSETQ. This chain's CDR3 is CASSPDRHPSGYTF. CDR3 coding DNA: TGCGCCAGCAGCCCCGACAGGCATCCTAGCGGCTACACCTTC. The variable domain in full, with the rest retrieved from reference TRBV5-1 and TRBJ1-2, is KAGVTQTPRYLIKTRGQQVTLSCSPISGHRSVSWYQQTPGQGLQFLFEYFSETQRNKGNFPGRFSGRQFSNSRSEMNVSTLELGDSALYLCASSPDRHPSGYTFGSGTRLTVV.

The V and J genes are TRBV5-1 and TRBJ1-1, with 8 bases identical to TRBD1. The V gene end was trimmed by 4 bases and the J gene end by 3 bases; junction bases not matched to a gene: 5. The germline gives CDR1 SGHRS, CDR2 YFSETQ. The CDR3 contains 14 residues. In DNA, the CDR3 is TGCGCCAGCAGCGCCGGACAGGGCTACACTGAAGCTTTCTTT. Translating it yields CASSAGQGYTEAFF.

This clonotype occurred many times. The chain recombines TRBV6-8 with TRBJ2-1; 8 bases are shared with TRBD1. Germline-derived CDR1 and CDR2 are MNHGY and SAAAGT. V was clipped by 6 bases and J by 2 bases; unmatched bases: 21. The CDR3 consists of 20 residues. The CDR3 loop reads CASSLLGDRTARVTYNEQFF. The CDR3 nucleotides read TGTGCCAGCAGCCTTCTAGGGGACAGGACGGCGAGGGTGACCTACAATGAGCAGTTCTTC.

The sample holds many counts of this clonotype. The chain couples TRBV6-2 or TRBV6-3 to TRBJ2-7, with a tentative D call TRBD2 (5 bases). The CDR3 length is 16 residues. Germline CDR1 and CDR2: MNHEY and SVGEGT. Trimming left V 6 bases short and J 3 bases short, with 21 bases between. The CDR3 nucleotides are TGTGCCAGCAGCCCAACCGAGGGAAGGAGGAACTACGAGCAGTACTTC. This translates into CASSPTEGRRNYEQYF.

This clonotype was seen at least ten times. The chain employs TRBV2 and TRBJ1-1, with TRBD1 as a possible D gene (5 bases). CDR1 and CDR2 from the germline V gene are SNHLY and FYNNEI. The CDR3 is 14 amino acids. Deletions cut 6 bases from V and 4 bases from J, with 15 bases between. CDR3 in DNA: TGTGCCAGCAGGACCAGGGAGGGTGGCACTGAAGCTTTCTTT. It encodes CASRTREGGTEAFF.